These 30 T cell receptor beta chains originate from one sample sequenced in a study of blood T cell repertoires in COVID-19. Profiled with immunoSEQ multiplex PCR; TCRdb holds only in-frame clones, not every one. The data show 140,000 to 150,000 clones, roughly 86% seen once. The sample taken for sequencing was peripheral blood. Receptors were obtained from a man aged 65 to 85 with acute or convalescent COVID-19.

The rearrangement joins TRBV10-3 to TRBJ2-3, with 7 bases lining up with TRBD1. CDR1 and CDR2 (germline): ENHRY, SYGVKD. With V trimmed by 8 bases and J by 4 bases, 9 bases remained unmatched. The CDR3 runs 14 residues. DNA of the CDR3: TGTGCCATCTCGAACAGGGGATCCGCAGATACGCAGTATTTT. Its translation: CAISNRGSADTQYF.

This clone was counted ten times or more. The rearrangement links TRBV6-5 to TRBJ2-3, with TRBD1 as a possible D gene (6 bases). Germline values: CDR1 MNHEY, CDR2 SVGAGI. Deletions cut 4 bases from V and 1 base from J, with 15 bases between. The CDR3 is 16 amino acids. The CDR3 region has the DNA TGTGCCAGCAGTTCCCAGGGACATTTCCGCACAGATACGCAGTATTTT. Amino acids: CASSSQGHFRTDTQYF.

This clone was counted once. The chain employs TRBV28 and TRBJ1-2; no clear D gene. The CDR3 has 12 amino acids. Germline CDR1 is MDHEN and CDR2 is SYDVKM. V shed 6 bases and J shed 6 bases, with 11 bases lying between them. CDR3 in amino acids: CASRETGDGYTF. The DNA for the CDR3 is TGTGCCAGCAGAGAAACCGGGGATGGCTACACCTTC.

The J gene is TRBJ2-7, the V gene TRBV9, with 9 bases fitting TRBD1. V was pared by 0 bases and J by 3 bases, with 7 bases of the junction left unmatched. In germline, CDR1 is SGDLS, CDR2 YYNGEE. The CDR3 runs 16 residues. The CDR3 here is CASSVGTGAPNYEQYF. The CDR3 DNA reads TGTGCCAGCAGCGTAGGGACAGGGGCGCCAAACTACGAGCAGTACTTC.

This clone was observed a few times. The chain carries TRBV30 and TRBJ1-4; 12 bases agree with TRBD1. Trimming cost V 2 bases and J 8 bases; bases outside gene matches: 3. The CDR3 spans 14 residues. The germline V gene has CDR1 GTSNPN and CDR2 SVGIG (reference sequence). For the CDR3, the DNA is TGTGCCTGGAGTTGGGACAGGGGGCACGAAAAACTGTTTTTT. Translating gives CAWSWDRGHEKLFF.

The J gene is TRBJ1-1, the V gene TRBV5-1; D may be TRBD1 (5 bases). CDR1 and CDR2 from the germline V gene are SGHRS and YFSETQ. The CDR3 runs 12 residues. Deletions cut 0 bases from V and 10 bases from J, with 10 bases between. CDR3 region: CASSLDGGIAFF. The CDR3 region has the DNA TGCGCCAGCAGCTTGGACGGGGGAATAGCTTTCTTT. The full variable domain, rest sourced from reference TRBV5-1 and TRBJ1-1, is KAGVTQTPRYLIKTRGQQVTLSCSPISGHRSVSWYQQTPGQGLQFLFEYFSETQRNKGNFPGRFSGRQFSNSRSEMNVSTLELGDSALYLCASSLDGGIAFFGQGTRLTVV.

The chain uses TRBV6-5 and TRBJ1-1; D is unclear. The germline V gene has CDR1 MNHEY and CDR2 SVGAGI. With 0 bases removed from V and 5 bases from J, the gap between germline ends came to 7 bases. This CDR3 has 13 amino acids. CDR3 DNA: TGTGCCAGCAGTTACTCGGTTAGTACTGAAGCTTTCTTT. Protein product: CASSYSVSTEAFF.

CDR3 sequence: CATSDFRGAPNTGELFF. As DNA, the CDR3 is TGTGCCACCAGTGATTTCCGCGGGGCACCCAACACCGGGGAGCTGTTTTTT. V is TRBV24-1 and J is TRBJ2-2; tentatively, D is TRBD2 (6 bases). Between the trimmed V and J ends, which lost 1 base and 2 bases, there was a span of 13 bases. This CDR3 is 17 amino acids long. Germline values: CDR1 KGHDR, CDR2 SFDVKD.

The chain recombines TRBV5-1 with TRBJ2-6; no clear D. The germline V gene encodes CDR1 SGHRS and CDR2 YFSETQ. Trimming cost V 5 bases and J 2 bases, with 5 bases left between them. The length of the CDR3 is 13 residues. CDR3 sequence reads: CASRRTGANVLTF. The DNA for the CDR3 is TGCGCCAGCAGGAGGACTGGGGCCAACGTCCTGACTTTC.

The chain recombines TRBV10-3 with TRBJ2-3, with a weak D call TRBD2 (5 bases). The germline V gene has CDR1 ENHRY and CDR2 SYGVKD. The V and J ends lost 0 bases and 4 bases respectively, with 8 bases between them. The CDR3 is made up of 14 amino acids. Here the CDR3 DNA reads TGTGCCATCAGTGAGTCACTAGTAGCAGATACGCAGTATTTT. As protein: CAISESLVADTQYF.

This clone was seen just once. The chain carries TRBV19 and TRBJ1-4; 10 bases agree with TRBD1. V shed 3 bases and J 8 bases; nucleotides not matched to a gene: 6. This CDR3 comprises 15 residues. In germline, CDR1 is LNHDA, CDR2 SQIVND (reference sequence). For the CDR3, the DNA is TGTGCCAGTAGTATGGGACAGGGGATCGGGGAAAAACTGTTTTTT. This gives the protein CASSMGQGIGEKLFF.

V is TRBV19 and J is TRBJ1-4, with 12 bases identical to TRBD1. The CDR3 length is 18 residues. Trimming removed 10 bases from V and 16 bases from J; junction bases left unmatched: 28. Looked up from germline, CDR1 is LNHDA and CDR2 is SQIVND (reference sequence). The DNA for the CDR3 is TGTGCCACTGGAGGTAGCCGGCCATCCGGGACAGGGGGCACCGGGGAGTTTTTT. Translating gives CATGGSRPSGTGGTGEFF.

The chain employs TRBV11-2 and TRBJ1-1, with 8 positions matching TRBD1. The CDR3 extends over 16 amino acids. The germline CDR1 and CDR2 sequences are SGHAT and FQNNGV. The V segment lost 5 bases and the J segment 1 base; nucleotides outside the gene matches: 9. The CDR3 region is CASSLGTGRRNTEAFF. The CDR3 DNA sequence: TGTGCCAGCAGCCTAGGGACAGGAAGGCGGAACACTGAAGCTTTCTTT.

Only a few counts were recorded for this clone. The chain recombines TRBV24-1 with TRBJ2-1, with TRBD2 matching 11 bases. This CDR3 contains 16 residues. The V gene end was trimmed by 2 bases and the J gene end by 7 bases; junction bases not matched to a gene: 6. Germline values: CDR1 KGHDR, CDR2 SFDVKD. CDR3 sequence reads: CATSDSSGGRVNEQFF. CDR3 bases: TGTGCCACCAGTGATTCTAGCGGGGGGCGAGTAAATGAGCAGTTCTTC.

The chain links TRBV5-1 to TRBJ1-2; D perhaps matches TRBD1 (5 bases). The CDR3 is 15 residues long. V was shortened by 4 bases and J by 0 bases, with 13 bases between the two germline ends. The germline CDR1 and CDR2 sequences are SGHRS and YFSETQ. CDR3: CASSRTVTANYGYTF. In DNA, the CDR3 is TGCGCCAGCAGCCGGACCGTGACAGCTAACTATGGCTACACCTTC.

In its sample, this clone was seen once. This chain uses TRBV5-8 with TRBJ1-2; maybe TRBD1 (6 bases). Germline V gene sequence: CDR1 SGHTS, CDR2 YDEGEE. This CDR3 is 15 amino acids long. The germline V and J ends were trimmed by 4 bases and 8 bases, with 21 bases remaining between them. This CDR3 is CASSRTSSGGSGYTF. The CDR3 DNA reads TGTGCCAGCAGCCGTACATCCTCGGGGGGCTCAGGCTACACCTTC.

This clone was counted only a few times. This chain connects TRBV2 to TRBJ2-3; TRBD1 matches 8 bases. Trimming removed 10 bases from V and 5 bases from J; junction bases left unmatched: 8. There are 13 residues in the CDR3. The germline V gene encodes CDR1 SNHLY and CDR2 FYNNEI. CDR3 protein: CATNSGTGDTQYF. The CDR3 nucleotides are TGTGCCACCAACTCCGGGACAGGAGATACGCAGTATTTT.

This sequence joins TRBV27 and TRBJ2-6; 9 positions agree with TRBD1. With V trimmed by 8 bases and J by 0 bases, 5 bases remained unmatched. Looked up from germline, CDR1 is MNHEY and CDR2 is SMNVEV (reference sequence). The CDR3 covers 16 residues. CDR3 bases: TGTGCCAGCGGAAAGACAGGGGGCTCTGGGGCCAACGTCCTGACTTTC. Translated: CASGKTGGSGANVLTF.

This chain joins TRBV4-1 and TRBJ2-1; D possibly corresponds to TRBD2 (6 bases). This CDR3 has 17 amino acids. V was pared by 1 base and J by 1 base, with 14 bases between. Looked up from germline, CDR1 is MGHRA and CDR2 is YSYEKL. The CDR3 DNA reads as TGCGCCAGCAGCCAAGGTTGGGGGGACCTTTCCTACAATGAGCAGTTCTTC. It is translated as CASSQGWGDLSYNEQFF.

This chain connects TRBV14 to TRBJ2-5; 7 nucleotides align to TRBD2. The V gene end was trimmed by 0 bases and the J gene end by 4 bases; junction bases not matched to a gene: 14. Looked up from germline, CDR1 is SGHDN and CDR2 is FVKESK. The CDR3 consists of 18 residues. The DNA of the CDR3 is TGTGCCAGCAGCCAAGAAACGCGGCAGGGAGGGTTCGGAGAGACCCAGTACTTC. Its translation is CASSQETRQGGFGETQYF.

The rearrangement uses TRBV28 and TRBJ2-5; 12 bases are shared with TRBD2. This CDR3 contains 16 residues. Germline CDR1 MDHEN, CDR2 SYDVKM. The ends lost 1 base at V and 1 base at J; junction bases unmatched: 1. CDR3 region: CASSLSSGRGQETQYF. CDR3 DNA: TGTGCCAGCAGTTTATCTAGCGGGAGGGGCCAAGAGACCCAGTACTTC.

This clone appeared a single time. This chain links TRBV14 with TRBJ2-3; 8 positions agree with TRBD2. With 1 base clipped from V and 3 bases from J, the junction kept 3 bases outside the gene matches. The germline V gene has CDR1 SGHDN and CDR2 FVKESK. The CDR3 contains 15 residues. The CDR3 region has the DNA TGTGCCAGCAGCCAAGGGGGACTAGAAACAGATACGCAGTATTTT. This codes for CASSQGGLETDTQYF.

The chain has TRBV25-1 and TRBJ2-1, with D possibly being TRBD2 (6 bases). This CDR3 comprises 15 residues. The V gene lost 1 base and the J gene lost 4 bases, with 11 bases spanning the gap. The V gene's germline CDR1 is MGHDK and CDR2 SYGVNS. CDR3 nucleotides: TGTGCCAGCAGTGAATCTGCTAGCGAGTACAATGAGCAGTTCTTC. It yields the protein CASSESASEYNEQFF.

This rearrangement joins TRBV29-1 to TRBJ1-1, with TRBD1 matching over 9 bases. V dropped 8 bases and J dropped 4; count of bases not matched to a gene: 8. CDR3 length: 13 residues. In germline, CDR1 is SQVTM, CDR2 ANQGSEA. The CDR3 reads CSYGTGKVTEAFF. The CDR3 bases are TGCAGCTATGGGACAGGGAAGGTCACTGAAGCTTTCTTT.

The chain carries TRBV25-1 and TRBJ1-2; TRBD1 agrees at 9 bases. This CDR3 contains 15 residues. Germline-derived CDR1 and CDR2 are MGHDK and SYGVNS. Trimming cost V 1 base and J 4 bases; bases outside gene matches: 4. In DNA form, the CDR3 reads TGTGCCAGCAGTGAATCTCCACAGGGGGCCTATGGCTACACCTTC. Translated: CASSESPQGAYGYTF.

The chain is built from TRBV19 and TRBJ2-5; 12 nucleotides match TRBD2. The CDR3 runs 15 residues. The trim removed 6 bases at V and 3 bases at J, leaving 5 bases unmatched. CDR1 is LNHDA, CDR2 SQIVND, per germline (reference sequence). The CDR3 is CASRDTSGGKETQYF. The CDR3 nucleotides read TGTGCCAGTAGAGATACTAGCGGGGGGAAAGAGACCCAGTACTTC.

This clone was detected a few times. The CDR3 DNA follows: TGTGCCAGCACCGAGGCCAGGGGATCCAATCAGCCCCAGCATTTT. This codes for CASTEARGSNQPQHF. The chain uses TRBV28 and TRBJ1-5, with D possibly matching TRBD1 (6 bases). V lost 7 bases and J 3 bases, leaving 16 bases between the germline ends. CDR1 and CDR2 (germline): MDHEN, SYDVKM. The CDR3 covers 15 residues.

In its sample, this clone was seen a few times. The same CDR3 also results from other DNA sequences found in this sample. The chain has TRBV3-1 (or the pseudogene TRBV3-2) and TRBJ1-3; D remains ambiguous. The CDR3 spans 14 residues. V was clipped by 4 bases and J by 0 bases, with 7 bases between them. Germline V lookup: CDR1 LGHDT, CDR2 YNNKEL (reference sequence). This chain's CDR3 is CASSPRDSGNTIYF. In nucleotides, the CDR3 is TGTGCCAGCAGCCCGAGGGACTCTGGAAACACCATATATTTT.

The chain joins TRBV7-6 to TRBJ1-4; no clear D. V dropped 2 bases and J dropped 0 bases, with 10 bases sitting between them. This CDR3 spans 16 amino acids. Germline loops: CDR1 SGHVS, CDR2 FNYEAQ. The CDR3 DNA is TGTGCCAGCAGCTTATCCCAGGTTCCAACTAATGAAAAACTGTTTTTT. This gives the protein CASSLSQVPTNEKLFF. Together with reference TRBV7-6 and TRBJ1-4, the CDR3 gives the full variable domain: GAGVSQSPRYKVTKRGQDVALRCDPISGHVSLYWYRQALGQGPEFLTYFNYEAQQDKSGLPNDRFSAERPEGSISTLTIQRTEQRDSAMYRCASSLSQVPTNEKLFFGSGTQLSVL.

This clone appeared a single time. The chain has TRBV6-5 and TRBJ1-4; D gene uncertain. Per germline, CDR1 MNHEY and CDR2 SVGAGI. V was trimmed by 6 bases and J by 2 bases, leaving 7 bases between them. The CDR3 loop spans 13 amino acids. The DNA of the CDR3 is TGTGCCAGCAGGATGCAGACTAATGAAAAACTGTTTTTT. It translates to CASRMQTNEKLFF.